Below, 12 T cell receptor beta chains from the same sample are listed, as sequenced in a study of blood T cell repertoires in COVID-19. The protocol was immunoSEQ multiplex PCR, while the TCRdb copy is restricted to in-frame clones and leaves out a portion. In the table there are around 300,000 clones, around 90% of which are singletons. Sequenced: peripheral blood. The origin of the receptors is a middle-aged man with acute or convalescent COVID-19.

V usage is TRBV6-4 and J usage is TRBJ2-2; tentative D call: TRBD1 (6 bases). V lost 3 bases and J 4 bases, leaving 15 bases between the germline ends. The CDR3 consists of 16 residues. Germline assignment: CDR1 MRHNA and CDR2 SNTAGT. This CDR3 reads CASSEPTGQGTGELFF. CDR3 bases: TGTGCCAGCAGTGAACCTACAGGGCAGGGCACCGGGGAGCTGTTTTTT.

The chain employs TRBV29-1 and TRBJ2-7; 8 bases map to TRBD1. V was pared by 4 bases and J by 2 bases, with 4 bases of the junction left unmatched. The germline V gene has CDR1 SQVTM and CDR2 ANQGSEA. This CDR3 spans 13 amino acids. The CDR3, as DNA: TGCAGCGTTGCCGGACAGGGTCCCTACGAGCAGTACTTC. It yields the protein CSVAGQGPYEQYF.

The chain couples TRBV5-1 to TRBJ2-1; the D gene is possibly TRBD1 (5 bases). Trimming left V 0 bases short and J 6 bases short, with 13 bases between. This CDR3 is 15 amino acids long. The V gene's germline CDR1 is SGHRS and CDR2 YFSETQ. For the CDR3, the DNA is TGCGCCAGCAGCTTGGTATGGGGCCAAGGCAATGAGCAGTTCTTC. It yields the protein CASSLVWGQGNEQFF.

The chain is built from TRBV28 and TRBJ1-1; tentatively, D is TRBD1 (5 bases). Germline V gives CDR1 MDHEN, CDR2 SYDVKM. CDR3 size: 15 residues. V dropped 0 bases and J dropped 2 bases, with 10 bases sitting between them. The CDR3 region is CASSLWLGGNTEAFF. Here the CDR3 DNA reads TGTGCCAGCAGTTTATGGCTCGGGGGAAACACTGAAGCTTTCTTT.

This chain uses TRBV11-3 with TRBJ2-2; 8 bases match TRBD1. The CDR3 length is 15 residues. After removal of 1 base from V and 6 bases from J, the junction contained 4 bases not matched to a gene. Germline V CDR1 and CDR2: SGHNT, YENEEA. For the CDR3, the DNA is TGTGCCAGCAGCTTAGGGGACAGGTTTGCCGGGGAGCTGTTTTTT. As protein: CASSLGDRFAGELFF.

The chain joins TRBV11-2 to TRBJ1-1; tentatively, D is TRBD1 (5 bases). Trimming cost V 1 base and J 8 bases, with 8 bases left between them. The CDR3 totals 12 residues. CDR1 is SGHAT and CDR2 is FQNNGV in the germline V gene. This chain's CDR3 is CASSLGGREAFF. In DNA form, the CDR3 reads TGTGCCAGCAGCTTAGGGGGCAGGGAAGCTTTCTTT.

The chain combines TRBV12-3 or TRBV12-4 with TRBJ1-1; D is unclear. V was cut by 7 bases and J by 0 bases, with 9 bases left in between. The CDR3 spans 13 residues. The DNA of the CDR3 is TGTGCCAGCATATCCCTTTTGAACACTGAAGCTTTCTTT. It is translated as CASISLLNTEAFF.

The CDR3 protein is CASSVGTSGGLGETQYF. The CDR3 bases are TGTGCCAGCAGCGTAGGTACTAGCGGGGGGTTGGGGGAGACCCAGTACTTC. The chain uses TRBV9 and TRBJ2-5; 12 bases align to TRBD2. With V trimmed by 0 bases and J by 5 bases, 8 bases remained unmatched. The germline gives CDR1 SGDLS, CDR2 YYNGEE. This CDR3 has 17 amino acids.

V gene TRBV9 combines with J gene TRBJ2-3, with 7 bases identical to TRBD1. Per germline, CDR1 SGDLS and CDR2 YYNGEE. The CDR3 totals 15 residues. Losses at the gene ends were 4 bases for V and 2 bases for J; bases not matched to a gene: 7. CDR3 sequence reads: CASSSRQGPTDTQYF. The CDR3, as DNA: TGTGCCAGCAGCTCACGACAGGGCCCCACAGATACGCAGTATTTT.

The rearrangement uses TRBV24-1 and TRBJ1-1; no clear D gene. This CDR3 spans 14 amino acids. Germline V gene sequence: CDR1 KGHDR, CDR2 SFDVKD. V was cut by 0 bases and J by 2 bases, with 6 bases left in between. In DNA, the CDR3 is TGTGCCACCAGTGATTTGAACAAAAACACTGAAGCTTTCTTT. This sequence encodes CATSDLNKNTEAFF.

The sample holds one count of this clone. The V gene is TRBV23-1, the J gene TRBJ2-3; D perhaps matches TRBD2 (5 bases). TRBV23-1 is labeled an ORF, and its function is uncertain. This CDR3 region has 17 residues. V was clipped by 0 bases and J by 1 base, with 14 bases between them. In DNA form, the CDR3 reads TGCGCCAGCAGTCAATCTGGGGATGGGAGAGGCACAGATACGCAGTATTTT. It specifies CASSQSGDGRGTDTQYF.

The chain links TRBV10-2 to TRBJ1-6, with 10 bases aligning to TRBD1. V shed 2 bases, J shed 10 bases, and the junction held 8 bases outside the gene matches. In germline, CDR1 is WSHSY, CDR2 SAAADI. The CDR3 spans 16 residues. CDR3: CASSEVPGQGRSPLHF. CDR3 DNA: TGCGCCAGCAGTGAGGTGCCGGGACAGGGGAGGTCACCCCTCCACTTT.